This TCR beta chain was obtained from a study of T-cell reconstitution after alpha-beta-depleted transplantation in children. The authors prepared the TCRbeta library with unique molecular identifiers. TCRdb reprocessed the PCR reads via MiXCR and lists one record per CDR3 protein. The sample has roughly 500,000 distinct CDR3 sequences, roughly a tenth seen once. This clonotype was counted ten times or more. The source is a child younger than 10 with inherited bone marrow failure, due to receive a stem cell transplant. Here the sequenced sample was PBMCs, taken before TCRalphabeta/CD19-depleted stem cell transplant.

CDR3 residues: CASSRNRGETQYF. DNA of the CDR3: TGCGCCAGCAGCCGGAACAGGGGAGAGACCCAGTACTTC. The gene calls are TRBV5-1 and TRBJ2-5; TRBD1 matches 7 bases. The CDR3 extends over 13 amino acids. Germline CDR1 is SGHRS and CDR2 is YFSETQ. The junction had 4 bases not matched to a gene; V was cut back by 4 bases and J by 4 bases.